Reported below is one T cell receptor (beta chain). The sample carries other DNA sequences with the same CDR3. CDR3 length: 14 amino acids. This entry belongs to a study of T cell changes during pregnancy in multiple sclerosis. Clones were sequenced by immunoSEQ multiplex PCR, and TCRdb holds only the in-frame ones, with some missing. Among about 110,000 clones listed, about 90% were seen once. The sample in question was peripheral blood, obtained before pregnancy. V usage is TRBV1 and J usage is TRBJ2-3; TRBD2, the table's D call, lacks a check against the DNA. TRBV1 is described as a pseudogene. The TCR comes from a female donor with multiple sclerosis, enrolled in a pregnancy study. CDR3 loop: CTSSQEAGTDTQYF. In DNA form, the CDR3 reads TGCACCAGCAGCCAAGAGGCGGGCACAGATACGCAGTATTTT.